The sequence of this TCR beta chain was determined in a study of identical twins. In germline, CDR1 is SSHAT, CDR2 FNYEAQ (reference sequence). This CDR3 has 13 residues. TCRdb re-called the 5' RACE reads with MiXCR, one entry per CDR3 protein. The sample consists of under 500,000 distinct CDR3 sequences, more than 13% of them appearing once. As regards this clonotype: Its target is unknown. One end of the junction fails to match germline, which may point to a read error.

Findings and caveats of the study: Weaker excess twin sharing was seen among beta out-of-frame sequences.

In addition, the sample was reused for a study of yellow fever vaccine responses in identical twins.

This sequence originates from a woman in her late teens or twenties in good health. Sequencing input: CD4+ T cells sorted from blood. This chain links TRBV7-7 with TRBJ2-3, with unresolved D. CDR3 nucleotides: TGTGCTAGCAGCTCCTTTATGGGAGATACGCAGTATTTT. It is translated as CASSSFMGDTQYF.